This T cell receptor beta chain was observed in a study of response to subunit inactivated influenza vaccine. In TCRdb, the RT-PCR reads were re-called with MiXCR into one record per CDR3 protein. The profile shows roughly 290,000 distinct CDR3 sequences, around a fifth of them singletons. Per germline, CDR1 SGHAT and CDR2 FQNNGV. The CDR3 spans 14 residues. Trimming cost V 7 bases and J 5 bases, with 12 bases left between them. This chain joins TRBV11-2 and TRBJ1-6; D may be TRBD1 (5 bases). The sample here was PBMCs from blood, taken around 22 months after vaccination. This TCR was sampled from a man in his fifties or sixties who received an inactivated influenza vaccine. CDR3: CASTPAGHNSPLHF. Written as DNA, the CDR3 is TGTGCCAGCACCCCGGCAGGGCATAATTCACCCCTCCACTTT.